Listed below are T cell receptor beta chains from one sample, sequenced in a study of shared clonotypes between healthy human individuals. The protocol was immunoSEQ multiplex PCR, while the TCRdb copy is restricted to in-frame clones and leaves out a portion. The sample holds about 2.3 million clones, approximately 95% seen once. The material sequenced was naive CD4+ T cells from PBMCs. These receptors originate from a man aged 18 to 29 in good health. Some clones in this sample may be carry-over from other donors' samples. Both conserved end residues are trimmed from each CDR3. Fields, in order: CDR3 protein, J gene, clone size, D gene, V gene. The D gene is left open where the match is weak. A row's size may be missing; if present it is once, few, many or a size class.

CDR3: ASSLFLGETQY
J: TRBJ2-5
size: .
D: .
V: TRBV5-1

CDR3: ASSLLTGYGYT
J: TRBJ1-2
size: .
D: .
V: TRBV7-2

CDR3: ASSVATSGSETQY
J: TRBJ2-5
size: .
D: TRBD2
V: TRBV9

CDR3: ASSLDRDYGYT
J: TRBJ1-2
size: .
D: TRBD1
V: TRBV18

CDR3: ASSLSRGRVSEQY
J: TRBJ2-7
size: .
D: TRBD1
V: TRBV7-8

CDR3: ASSVIGAHTGELF
J: TRBJ2-2
size: .
D: .
V: TRBV9

CDR3: ASSRLGGRHNEQF
J: TRBJ2-1
size: .
D: .
V: TRBV14

CDR3: ASSLRGGGTGELF
J: TRBJ2-2
size: .
D: .
V: TRBV27

CDR3: ASSLAGTSGSYEQF
J: TRBJ2-1
size: .
D: TRBD2
V: TRBV7-2

CDR3: ASSLLERELYEQY
J: TRBJ2-7
size: .
D: TRBD2
V: TRBV7-2

CDR3: ASTVSMGGQETQY
J: TRBJ2-5
size: .
D: .
V: TRBV6-5

CDR3: ASSHREGIISMHQPQH
J: TRBJ1-5
size: .
D: .
V: TRBV28

CDR3: ASSLTTINRGSTDTQY
J: TRBJ2-3
size: .
D: .
V: TRBV7-3

CDR3: SVALLESSYEQY
J: TRBJ2-7
size: .
D: .
V: TRBV29-1

CDR3: ASTSGNSGRGYTGELF
J: TRBJ2-2
size: once
D: TRBD2
V: TRBV30

CDR3: ASRPTATRENTIY
J: TRBJ1-3
size: few
D: .
V: TRBV6-5

CDR3: ASSQTSGRTGDTQY
J: TRBJ2-3
size: .
D: TRBD2
V: TRBV4-3

CDR3: ASSQLLAVETQY
J: TRBJ2-5
size: .
D: TRBD2
V: TRBV4-1

CDR3: ASARVGTSDHEQY
J: TRBJ2-7
size: .
D: TRBD2
V: TRBV5-1

CDR3: ASSRRTAETQY
J: TRBJ2-5
size: .
D: .
V: TRBV27

CDR3: ASSLRDNPNQPQH
J: TRBJ1-5
size: .
D: .
V: TRBV18

CDR3: SSQGPNEKLF
J: TRBJ1-4
size: few
D: .
V: TRBV29-1

CDR3: ASSRSTGAEAF
J: TRBJ1-1
size: .
D: TRBD1
V: TRBV6-5

CDR3: ASSWAGDSNQPQH
J: TRBJ1-5
size: .
D: .
V: TRBV11-2

CDR3: ASSKTSGSVVDTQY
J: TRBJ2-3
size: .
D: TRBD2
V: TRBV11-2

CDR3: ASSVGGKSYEQY
J: TRBJ2-7
size: .
D: .
V: TRBV9

CDR3: ASSEGGAQY
J: TRBJ2-7
size: .
D: .
V: TRBV6-1

CDR3: ASSRRTGEQY
J: TRBJ2-7
size: .
D: .
V: TRBV5-6

CDR3: AISEGLPGNTIY
J: TRBJ1-3
size: .
D: .
V: TRBV10-3

CDR3: ASSLVETQY
J: TRBJ2-5
size: .
D: .
V: TRBV7-9

CDR3: ASSSHSGTDYEKLF
J: TRBJ1-4
size: .
D: .
V: TRBV7-9

CDR3: ASSKVGGLGTDTQY
J: TRBJ2-3
size: .
D: TRBD2
V: TRBV19

CDR3: ASSSGLGNRVGDYGYT
J: TRBJ1-2
size: few
D: .
V: TRBV5-4

CDR3: ASSDLLGLGEKLF
J: TRBJ1-4
size: .
D: .
V: TRBV25-1

CDR3: ASSQEKANTEAF
J: TRBJ1-1
size: once
D: .
V: TRBV4-1

CDR3: AWNRGLYEKLF
J: TRBJ1-4
size: .
D: TRBD1
V: TRBV30

CDR3: ASSPPDARGPQSEQF
J: TRBJ2-1
size: .
D: .
V: TRBV18

CDR3: ASGKLSAGGPPYEQY
J: TRBJ2-7
size: once
D: TRBD2
V: TRBV7-9

CDR3: ASSFPRRGRASYEQY
J: TRBJ2-7
size: .
D: .
V: TRBV28

CDR3: AWSVLEHYYGYT
J: TRBJ1-2
size: .
D: .
V: TRBV30

CDR3: ATSRDWTSENLYNEQF
J: TRBJ2-1
size: once
D: TRBD2
V: TRBV15

CDR3: AWRAGGEQY
J: TRBJ2-7
size: .
D: TRBD1
V: TRBV30

CDR3: ASSHQGFLYEQY
J: TRBJ2-7
size: once
D: .
V: TRBV14

CDR3: ASSFPLSTDTQY
J: TRBJ2-3
size: .
D: .
V: TRBV5-1

CDR3: ASSSRWDRGWGYT
J: TRBJ1-2
size: .
D: TRBD1
V: TRBV11-2

CDR3: ASSRGDRFNEKLF
J: TRBJ1-4
size: .
D: TRBD1
V: TRBV14

CDR3: ASSPLRGRPNEQF
J: TRBJ2-1
size: .
D: TRBD2
V: TRBV25-1

CDR3: ASSLTYYGTDTQY
J: TRBJ2-3
size: .
D: .
V: TRBV5-1

CDR3: ASNYLGGGYGYT
J: TRBJ1-2
size: once
D: .
V: TRBV28

CDR3: ASSKVPTVGAYEQY
J: TRBJ2-7
size: .
D: .
V: TRBV21-1

CDR3: ASSLPGPNEKLF
J: TRBJ1-4
size: once
D: .
V: TRBV5-4

CDR3: ASSLHPANTGELF
J: TRBJ2-2
size: .
D: .
V: TRBV7-3

CDR3: ASRRGGGDQPQH
J: TRBJ1-5
size: few
D: .
V: TRBV6-1

CDR3: ASSLEIGTGVRNTEAF
J: TRBJ1-1
size: .
D: TRBD1
V: TRBV5-1

CDR3: ASSLLNNEKLF
J: TRBJ1-4
size: .
D: .
V: TRBV27

CDR3: ASSLGPSTGRGYNEQF
J: TRBJ2-1
size: .
D: TRBD1
V: TRBV7-9

CDR3: ASSLGLAGSSYNEQF
J: TRBJ2-1
size: .
D: TRBD2
V: TRBV5-1